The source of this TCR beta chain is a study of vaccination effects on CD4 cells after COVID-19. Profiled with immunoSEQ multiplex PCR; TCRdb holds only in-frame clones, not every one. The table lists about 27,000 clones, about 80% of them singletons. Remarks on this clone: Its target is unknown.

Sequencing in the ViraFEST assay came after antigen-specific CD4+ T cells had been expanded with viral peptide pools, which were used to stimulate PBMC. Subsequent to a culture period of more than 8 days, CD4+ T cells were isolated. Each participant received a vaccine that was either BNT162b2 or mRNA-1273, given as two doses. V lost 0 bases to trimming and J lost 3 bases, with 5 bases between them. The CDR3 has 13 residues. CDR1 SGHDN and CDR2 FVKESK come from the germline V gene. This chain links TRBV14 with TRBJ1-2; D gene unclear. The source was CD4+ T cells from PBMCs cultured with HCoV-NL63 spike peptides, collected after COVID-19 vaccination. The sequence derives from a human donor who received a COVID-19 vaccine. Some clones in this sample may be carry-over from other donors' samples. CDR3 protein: CASSQDFYYGYTF. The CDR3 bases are TGTGCCAGCAGCCAAGATTTTTACTATGGCTACACCTTC.